The source of this T cell receptor beta chain is a study of OX40 agonist ivuxolimab in advanced cancers. For the wider study: Ivuxolimab was a fully human IgG2 agonistic monoclonal antibody targeting the costimulatory receptor OX40 (CD134). The point of sequencing TCRbeta in the periphery was to test whether ivuxolimab changed TCR sequence diversity and drove clonal T-cell expansion. Partial responses were achieved by three dose-escalation patients, of whom one had hepatocellular carcinoma and two had cutaneous melanoma. In the dose-escalation cohort, approximately 82% of patients were male, and the mean age was around 60 years, with a range of about 23 to 80. Intravenous ivuxolimab was administered to patients every 2 weeks at six dose levels: 0.01, 0.1, 0.3, 1.5, 3 and 10 mg/kg. Among the approximately 54 dose-escalation patients, about 20 had hepatocellular carcinoma, about 15 melanoma, 9 renal cell carcinoma and 9 head and neck cancer. The monotherapy dose-escalation portion (N ≈ 50 patients) of the phase I ivuxolimab trial is reported in the paper. Patients were allowed to have had prior anti-PD-1, anti-PD-L1 or anti-CTLA-4 therapy, and less than 45% of the dose-escalation patients had previously received checkpoint inhibitors.

For CDR1 and CDR2, the germline V gene (reference sequence) lists LNHDA and SQIVND. The CDR3 numbers 13 residues from cysteine through phenylalanine. Only the CDR3 region is kept as DNA, spanning 39 bases read in frame from base 1. Trimming at the junction amounts to 3 bases on V and 3 bases on J, and the germline ends lie 9 bases apart. Worth noting for this clone: Its antigen remains undetermined. Base quality data are lacking; no much larger clone is found one base away.

Points the paper makes about the study in general: In partial responders in the 0.1-3.0 mg/kg groups, normalized peripheral clonal expansion was found to be among the lowest, especially among CD8+ T cells. The antigen specificity of the peripheral T cells that underwent clonal expansion was not determined. Clonal expansion of both CD4+ and CD8+ blood T cells was observed from baseline to week 6 at doses 0.1 to 3.0 mg/kg. Low levels of normalized T-cell clonal expansion were also seen in some patients who did not respond. After ivuxolimab, CD8+ T cells had more expanded clones than CD4+ T cells on average.

Patients with a history of autoimmune disease or receiving systemic immunosuppression were excluded from the trial. In every dose cohort, peripheral blood was drawn for TCR sequencing at baseline, cycle 4 day 1, and cycle 7 day 1. Samples were obtained from an open-label, multicenter, first-in-human phase I dose-escalation trial of ivuxolimab. Adults with locally advanced or metastatic melanoma, renal cell carcinoma, hepatocellular carcinoma or head and neck squamous cell carcinoma were enrolled in the trial. Before TCR sequencing, CD4+ and CD8+ T cells were separately sorted from peripheral blood. Genomic DNA was extracted from sorted cells for sequencing of the TCRbeta CDR3 region. The immunoSEQ Assay was used to sequence the TCRbeta CDR3 regions. TCRdb re-hosts the immuneACCESS table, in-frame sequences only. Its copies lack some clones; in the studies checked, an unresolved V gene accounts for under half of them, and the cause for the rest is not known. The sample table contains 42,000 or so clones; only one count was recorded for approximately 88% of them. Approximately 15% of the sample lies in the top ten.

The origin of this receptor is an adult with an advanced solid tumor such as melanoma, head and neck, liver or kidney cancer. The chain is encoded by TRBV19 joined to TRBJ2-7, with the D gene too uncertain to name. Specimen: CD4+ or CD8+ T cells sorted from blood, collected in a trial of the OX40 agonist ivuxolimab. The CDR3 loop reads CASSITLIYEQYF. The sequenced DNA: TGTGCCAGTAGTATTACCCTTATCTACGAGCAGTACTTC.